The clone carrying this T cell receptor beta chain has a handful of counts. The repertoire was sequenced with immunoSEQ multiplex PCR; TCRdb's copy has only in-frame clones and lacks some. The sample includes around 200,000 clones, roughly 88% of them seen just once. CDR1 and CDR2 from the germline V gene are PRHDT and FYEKMQ (reference sequence). V lost 5 bases, J lost 7 bases, and 20 bases lay in between. The CDR3 is 15 amino acids. This specimen belongs to a study of blood T cell repertoires in COVID-19. The sequenced sample consisted of peripheral blood. V usage is TRBV13 and J usage is TRBJ1-2, with D perhaps TRBD1 (6 bases). The TCR was taken from a man aged 60 to 69 with acute or convalescent COVID-19. The CDR3 loop is CASSQKQGSPSGYTF. CDR3 nucleotides: TGTGCCAGCAGCCAAAAACAGGGATCCCCCTCTGGCTACACCTTC.